These 26 T cell receptor beta chains originate from one sample sequenced in a study of tumor and adjacent non-tumor tissue in lung cancer. The library came from three nested PCR rounds adapted from ARM-PCR protocols. From the multiplex PCR reads, TCRdb called clonotypes with MiXCR, one entry per CDR3 protein. The table lists 76,000 or so distinct CDR3 sequences, around 70% of them singletons. No cell sorting was done before RNA was extracted from the tissue. The specimen was lung tumor tissue. Receptors originate from a woman aged 70 to 79 with non-small cell lung cancer.

The table lists this clonotype with many counts. The genes are TRBV29-1 and TRBJ1-1; D unresolved. V lost 5 bases to trimming and J lost 6 bases, with 34 bases between them. Germline CDR1 and CDR2: SQVTM and ANQGSEA. The CDR3 has 19 amino acids. The chain's CDR3 is CSVSRLRYKGKVRSAEAFF. In DNA form, the CDR3 reads TGCAGCGTTTCCAGATTGAGATATAAGGGTAAAGTACGTAGCGCTGAAGCTTTCTTT.

A note on this clonotype: The conserved final phenylalanine or tryptophan is absent from the CDR3, which likely points to a read error. This chain links TRBV29-1 with TRBJ1-1, with D perhaps matching TRBD1 (5 bases). Trimming shortened V by 6 bases and J by 2 bases, and 19 bases separated the two germline ends. The CDR3 sequence is 15 residues long. Germline V gene data show CDR1 as SQVTM and CDR2 as ANQGSEA. The CDR3 reads CSVHWGELGNTEAFY. The CDR3 nucleotides are TGCAGCGTCCACTGGGGCGAGTTAGGAAACACTGAAGCTTTCTAT.

The V gene is TRBV10-2, the J gene TRBJ1-1, with a tentative D call TRBD1 (5 bases). V was pared by 3 bases and J by 0 bases, with 11 bases between. The germline gives CDR1 WSHSY, CDR2 SAAADI. This CDR3 spans 15 amino acids. For the CDR3, the DNA is TGCGCCAGCAGTGAAGTCAGGGCACTGAACACTGAAGCTTTCTTT. Its translation is CASSEVRALNTEAFF.

Note on this clonotype: Germline is not matched at one junction end, which may reflect a read error. The chain employs TRBV6-6 and TRBJ2-3; D might be TRBD2 (6 bases). CDR1 MNHNY and CDR2 SVGAGI come from the germline V gene (reference sequence). The CDR3 is made up of 15 amino acids. CDR3 residues: CACSYPSTSTDTQYF. CDR3 in DNA: TGTGCCTGCAGTTACCCGAGTACTAGCACAGATACTCAGTATTTT.

Comment on this clonotype: A read error is likely, as this CDR3 ends without the conserved phenylalanine or tryptophan. V and J are TRBV5-5 and TRBJ2-7; D call uncertain. Germline CDR1 is SGHKS and CDR2 is YYEKEE (reference sequence). The CDR3 length is 14 residues. Trimming stripped 1 base from V and 4 bases from J, with 12 bases between. The CDR3 is CASSLLHSNYEQYS. The CDR3 nucleotides read TGTGCCAGCAGCTTGCTGCACTCTAATTACGAGCAGTACTCC.

This clonotype was detected many times. The chain links TRBV20-1 to TRBJ2-7, with D perhaps assigned TRBD1 or TRBD2 (7 bases each). Germline-derived CDR1 and CDR2 are DFQATT and SNEGSKA (reference sequence). The CDR3 is made up of 14 amino acids. CDR3 protein: CSGLRGGNPYEQYF. The CDR3 region has the DNA TGCAGCGGTCTCAGGGGGGGGAATCCCTACGAGCAGTACTTC.

As to this clonotype: A much larger clone differs by one base, so this may be a read error. The chain carries TRBV7-9 and TRBJ2-7, with D perhaps matching TRBD1 (6 bases). This CDR3 is built from 14 residues. CDR1 is SEHNR, CDR2 FQNEAQ, per germline (reference sequence). The CDR3, as DNA: TGTGTCAGCAGCTTAGACTTCCAGGGGAACGAGCAGTACTTC. Protein sequence: CVSSLDFQGNEQYF. The variable domain in full, with the rest retrieved from reference TRBV7-9 and TRBJ2-7, is DTGVSQNPRHKITKRGQNVTFRCDPISEHNRLYWYRQTLGQGPEFLTYFQNEAQLEKSRLLSDRFSAERPKGSFSTLEIQRTEQGDSAMYLCVSSLDFQGNEQYFGPGTRLTVT.

This chain uses TRBV5-5 with TRBJ2-7; D tentatively reads TRBD1 or TRBD2 (5 bases each). The CDR3 contains 15 residues. Germline CDR1 SGHKS, CDR2 YYEKEE (reference sequence). Trimming cost V 8 bases and J 5 bases, with 23 bases left between them. The DNA for the CDR3 is TGTGCCAGAAGCCGGCTCGGGACCTTCGAGGACGAGCAGTACTTC. Protein sequence: CARSRLGTFEDEQYF.

The chain recombines TRBV6-6 with TRBJ1-5; D gene ambiguous. The assigned J gene may be wrong: the sequence end matches TRBJ2-3 better. The germline CDR1 and CDR2 sequences are MNHNY and SVGAGI (reference sequence). CDR3 size: 12 residues. The CDR3 sequence: CAGNQPNQPQYF. The DNA of the CDR3 is TGTGCCGGCAACCAGCCAAATCAGCCCCAGTATTTT.

Note on this clonotype: A much more abundant neighbour one base away suggests this may be a read error. The chain combines TRBV28 with TRBJ2-2; D is unclear. The CDR3 sequence is 13 residues long. Looked up from germline, CDR1 is MDHEN and CDR2 is SYDVKM. This CDR3 reads CSIRPTNTGELFF. The CDR3 DNA reads TGTTCCATTAGACCAACGAACACCGGGGAGCTGTTTTTT.

About this clonotype itself: Given the absence of the conserved phenylalanine or tryptophan at the CDR3 end, a read error is likely. This chain connects TRBV29-1 to TRBJ1-1; 8 bases map to TRBD1. The CDR3 is 14 amino acids. CDR1 is SQVTM and CDR2 is ANQGSEA in the germline V gene. CDR3 loop: CSVGQGFLNTEAFY. CDR3 nucleotides: TGTAGCGTTGGACAGGGTTTCCTGAACACTGAAGCTTTCTAT.

The J gene is TRBJ2-3, the V gene TRBV6-5; D may be TRBD2 (5 bases). Trimming removed 0 bases from V and 4 bases from J, with 17 bases in between. Germline lookup yields CDR1 MNHEY and CDR2 SVGAGI. This CDR3 region has 17 residues. CDR3 coding DNA: TGTGCCAGCAGTTACTCTGGAAGGACTCATAACCCAGATACGCAGTATTTT. This encodes CASSYSGRTHNPDTQYF.

Comment on this clonotype: A junction end diverges from the germline sequence, so it may reflect a read error. The chain couples TRBV7-8 to TRBJ1-1; 7 bases match TRBD1. In germline, CDR1 is SGHVS, CDR2 FQNEAQ. The CDR3 has 16 residues. CDR3 nucleotides: TGTGCCAGCAGCTTTGGACAGGCCTGGGACCTCACTGAAACTTTCTTT. It translates to CASSFGQAWDLTETFF.

For this clonotype: Because it lacks the conserved phenylalanine or tryptophan at the end, this CDR3 is likely a read error. V gene TRBV4-1 combines with J gene TRBJ2-5; D is unresolved. This CDR3 is built from 14 residues. V lost 0 bases and J lost 2, with 7 bases in between. CDR1 and CDR2 (germline): MGHRA, YSYEKL. In nucleotides, the CDR3 is TGCGCCAGCAGCCAAGATCGCCTGCAAGAGACCCAGTACTTA. Protein product: CASSQDRLQETQYL.

Remarks on this clonotype: The junction differs from germline at one of its ends, possibly a read error. The CDR3, as DNA: TGTGCCAGCAGCGCTCGGTCTTCAAGCGGGGAGAGCTCCTACGATGAGCAGTTTTTC. It is translated as CASSARSSSGESSYDEQFF. V and J are TRBV4-2 and TRBJ2-1; TRBD2 aligns across 7 bases. The CDR3 length is 19 residues. Germline V lookup: CDR1 LGHNA, CDR2 YNFKEQ.

A remark on this clonotype: A junction boundary mismatches the germline segment, possibly from a read error. The chain carries TRBV6-5 and TRBJ2-5, with D perhaps matching TRBD2 (6 bases). From germline, CDR1 is MNHEY and CDR2 SVGAGI. CDR3 length: 16 amino acids. Written as DNA, the CDR3 is TGTGCAAGCAGCCCCGATTGGAACGAGGGCAGGGAGGACCAGTACTTC. This encodes CASSPDWNEGREDQYF.

The CDR3 coding sequence is TGTGCAGGCAGCTTAACCCCAAGCGGGAGGAACACCGGGGAGCTGTTTTTT. Its protein product is CAGSLTPSGRNTGELFF. The V gene is TRBV7-3, the J gene TRBJ2-2, with 8 bases identical to TRBD2. Germline CDR1 SGHTA, CDR2 FQGTGA. CDR3 length: 17 amino acids.

On this clonotype itself: A read error is likely, as this CDR3 ends without the conserved phenylalanine or tryptophan. This chain joins TRBV20-1 and TRBJ2-5; 8 bases line up with TRBD2. Germline V gene data show CDR1 as DFQATT and CDR2 as SNEGSKA (reference sequence). CDR3 length: 14 amino acids. The CDR3 is CSVRTLAVQETQYL. In DNA form, the CDR3 reads TGCAGTGTTAGAACACTAGCGGTTCAAGAGACCCAGTACTTA.

This chain links TRBV12-3 or TRBV12-4 with TRBJ2-7; D unresolved. V lost 9 bases to trimming and J lost 0 bases, with 18 bases between them. CDR3 size: 15 residues. The CDR3 loop is CASSRDWDGSYEQYF. The CDR3 nucleotides read TGTGCCAGTAGCCGCGACTGGGATGGCTCCTACGAGCAGTACTTC.

This clonotype occurred once. CDR3 nucleotide sequence: TGCGCCAACAGAGAAGTACAGGGGGGTGAGCAGTTCTTC. It is translated as CANREVQGGEQFF. The chain carries TRBV10-2 and TRBJ2-1; 8 bases map to TRBD1. The CDR3 spans 13 residues. The germline V gene encodes CDR1 WSHSY and CDR2 SAAADI. The trim removed 10 bases at V and 9 bases at J, leaving 11 bases unmatched.

This clonotype was observed once. This CDR3 reads CAIRRGTGADGYTF. The CDR3 DNA sequence: TGTGCCATCAGAAGAGGAACAGGGGCGGATGGCTACACCTTC. This chain connects TRBV10-3 to TRBJ1-2; 7 nucleotides agree with TRBD1. CDR1 ENHRY and CDR2 SYGVKD come from the germline V gene. The junction had 10 bases not matched to a gene; V was cut back by 6 bases and J by 6 bases. The CDR3 has 14 residues.

A word on this clonotype: This sequence may be a read error, since a much larger clone differs from it by one base. This CDR3 is CASDEGLYNEQFF. In DNA form, the CDR3 reads TGTGCCAGCGATGAGGGCCTCTACAATGAGCAGTTCTTC. The rearrangement joins TRBV28 to TRBJ2-1; tentative D call: TRBD2 (5 bases). The germline gives CDR1 MDHEN, CDR2 SYDVKM. The CDR3 spans 13 residues. V was clipped by 8 bases and J by 3 bases, with 11 bases between them. Supplemented by reference TRBV28 and TRBJ2-1, the full variable domain reads DVKVTQSSRYLVKRTGEKVFLECVQDMDHENMFWYRQDPGLGLRLIYFSYDVKMKEKGDIPEGYSVSREKKERFSLILESASTNQTSMYLCASDEGLYNEQFFGPGTRLTVL.

Concerning this clonotype: No conserved phenylalanine or tryptophan is present at the end of the CDR3, so a read error is the likely explanation. The DNA is omitted, as the CDR3 cannot be located on it reliably, and the CDR3 follows TCRdb's listing. The rearrangement uses TRBV6-5 and TRBJ2-5; TRBD2, the table's D call, lacks a check against the DNA. CDR1 and CDR2 (germline): MNHEY, SVGAGI. The CDR3 has 16 residues if both end residues are counted. CDR3 residues: CAGSYSLGEGEETQCL.

A note on this clonotype: Sequence at one end of the junction differs from germline and may be a read error. CDR3 loop: CVWSIYDFYNEQFF. DNA of the CDR3: TGTGTCTGGAGTATATACGATTTCTACAATGAGCAGTTCTTC. The chain links TRBV30 to TRBJ2-1; D not resolved. In germline, CDR1 is GTSNPN, CDR2 SVGIG (reference sequence). The CDR3 length is 14 residues.

In the case of this clonotype: The CDR3 carries no conserved terminal phenylalanine or tryptophan, so it likely arises from a read error. No DNA is shown, since the ends of the CDR3 on it are uncertain; the CDR3 is the one TCRdb lists. V is TRBV6-1 and J is TRBJ2-1; TRBD2 reflects the table's D call only, with no check against the DNA. Counting both end residues, the CDR3 totals 15 amino acids. Germline values: CDR1 MNHNS, CDR2 SASEGT. The CDR3 sequence: CASRPSTSGRNEQIL.

CDR3 loop: CANTMQGEGPYEQYF. For the CDR3, the DNA is TGTGCCAACACCATGCAAGGGGAGGGACCCTACGAGCAGTACTTC. The rearrangement uses TRBV6-5 and TRBJ2-7; TRBD2 aligns across 7 bases. CDR3 size: 15 residues. Germline CDR1 MNHEY, CDR2 SVGAGI. Unmatched junction bases numbered 14, after V lost 10 bases and J lost 2 bases.